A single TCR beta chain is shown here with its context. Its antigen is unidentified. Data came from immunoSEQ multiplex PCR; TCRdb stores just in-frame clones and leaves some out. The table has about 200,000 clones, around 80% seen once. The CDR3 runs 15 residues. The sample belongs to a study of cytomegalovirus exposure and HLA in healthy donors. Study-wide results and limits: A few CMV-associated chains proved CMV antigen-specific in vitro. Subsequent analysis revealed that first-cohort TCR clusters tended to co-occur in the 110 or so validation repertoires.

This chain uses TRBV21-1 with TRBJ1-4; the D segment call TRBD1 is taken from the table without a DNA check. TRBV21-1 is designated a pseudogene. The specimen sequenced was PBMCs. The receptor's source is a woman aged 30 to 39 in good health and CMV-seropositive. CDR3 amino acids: CASSNVTGVNEKLFF. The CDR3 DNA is TGTGCCAGCAGCAATGTGACAGGGGTCAATGAAAAACTGTTTTTT.